This passage covers 8 T cell receptor beta chains from one sample sequenced in a study of blood T cell repertoires in COVID-19. Data came from immunoSEQ multiplex PCR; TCRdb stores just in-frame clones and leaves some out. The data contain 450,000 to 500,000 clones, roughly 87% of them singletons. The material sequenced was PBMCs or T cells enriched from blood (not recorded which). The origin of the receptors is a woman aged 18 to 35 who had recovered from COVID-19.

The table lists this clone with a few counts. The CDR3, as DNA: TGTGCCTGGAGGGTTTCACACACAGGCCTGAACACTGAAGCTTTCTTT. Residues: CAWRVSHTGLNTEAFF. The chain links TRBV30 to TRBJ1-1; D is perhaps TRBD1 (5 bases). Germline CDR1 is GTSNPN and CDR2 is SVGIG (reference sequence). This CDR3 has 16 residues. V gave up 3 bases and J gave up 0 bases, with 17 bases separating them.

The chain links TRBV6-5 to TRBJ2-7, with D maybe TRBD2 (5 bases). CDR1 and CDR2 from the germline V gene are MNHEY and SVGAGI. This CDR3 has 14 residues. Deletions cut 6 bases from V and 1 base from J, with 13 bases between. CDR3 nucleotides: TGTGCCAGCAGCATGATCGGGATATCCTACGAGCAGTACTTC. It specifies CASSMIGISYEQYF.

This chain connects TRBV19 to TRBJ1-1; D is uncertain. The CDR3 sequence is 15 residues long. Germline CDR1 is LNHDA and CDR2 is SQIVND (reference sequence). Trimming cost V 6 bases and J 8 bases, with 22 bases left between them. CDR3: CASRRLRGEGSEAFF. The CDR3 nucleotides read TGTGCCAGTAGACGCCTCCGCGGGGAGGGTTCGGAAGCTTTCTTT.

This clone was counted between two and nine times. The genes are TRBV19 and TRBJ1-3; D not certain. The germline V and J ends were trimmed by 6 bases and 2 bases, with 11 bases remaining between them. Germline V CDR1 and CDR2: LNHDA, SQIVND (reference sequence). This CDR3 comprises 14 residues. CDR3 region: CASSPRGTGNTIYF. CDR3 DNA: TGTGCCAGTAGCCCGAGAGGAACTGGAAACACCATATATTTT. The complete variable domain, with remaining parts taken from reference TRBV19 and TRBJ1-3, reads DGGITQSPKYLFRKEGQNVTLSCEQNLNHDAMYWYRQDPGQGLRLIYYSQIVNDFQKGDIAEGYSVSREKKESFPLTVTSAQKNPTAFYLCASSPRGTGNTIYFGEGSWLTVV.

The chain joins TRBV25-1 to TRBJ2-5; 7 bases agree with TRBD1. Trimming removed 4 bases from V and 7 bases from J; junction bases left unmatched: 12. The CDR3 consists of 15 residues. Germline V gene sequence: CDR1 MGHDK, CDR2 SYGVNS. CDR3 region: CASSAAGTEDWTQYF. CDR3 DNA: TGTGCCAGCAGTGCCGCCGGGACAGAAGATTGGACCCAGTACTTC.

The chain recombines TRBV3-1 (or the pseudogene TRBV3-2) with TRBJ2-7; TRBD1 matches 9 bases. V dropped 3 bases and J dropped 4; count of bases not matched to a gene: 4. There are 14 residues in the CDR3. Germline V lookup: CDR1 LGHDT, CDR2 YNNKEL (reference sequence). The CDR3 loop reads CASSHAGQGYEQYF. Written as DNA, the CDR3 is TGTGCCAGCAGCCACGCCGGACAGGGGTACGAGCAGTACTTC.

The chain couples TRBV27 to TRBJ2-1; 8 nucleotides match TRBD2. CDR3 length: 14 residues. Trimming took 0 bases from V and 11 from J; bases not matched to a gene: 6. CDR1 is MNHEY and CDR2 is SMNVEV in the germline V gene (reference sequence). CDR3 region: CASSLSLSGAKQFF. The DNA for the CDR3 is TGTGCCAGCAGTTTATCCCTTAGCGGGGCCAAGCAGTTCTTC.

The rearrangement joins TRBV7-9 to TRBJ1-1, with TRBD1 matching 7 bases. With V trimmed by 2 bases and J by 3 bases, 0 bases remained unmatched. The germline CDR1 and CDR2 sequences are SEHNR and FQNEAQ (reference sequence). CDR3 length: 13 residues. CDR3 sequence: CASSLQGDTEAFF. In nucleotides, the CDR3 is TGTGCCAGCAGCTTACAGGGGGACACTGAAGCTTTCTTT.